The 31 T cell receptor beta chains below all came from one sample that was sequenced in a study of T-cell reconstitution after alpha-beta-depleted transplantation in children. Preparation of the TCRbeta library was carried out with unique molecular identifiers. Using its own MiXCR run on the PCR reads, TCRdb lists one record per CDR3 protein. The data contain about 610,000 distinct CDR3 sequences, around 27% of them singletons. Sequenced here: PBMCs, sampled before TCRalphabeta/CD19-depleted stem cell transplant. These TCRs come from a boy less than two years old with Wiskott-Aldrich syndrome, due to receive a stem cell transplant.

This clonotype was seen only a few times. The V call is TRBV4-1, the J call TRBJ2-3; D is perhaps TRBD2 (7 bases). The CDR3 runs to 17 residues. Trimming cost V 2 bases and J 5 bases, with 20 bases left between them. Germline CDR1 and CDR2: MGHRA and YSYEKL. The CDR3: CASSQRANRVAGDTQYF. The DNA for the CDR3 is TGCGCCAGCAGCCAACGCGCCAACAGGGTAGCGGGAGATACGCAGTATTTT.

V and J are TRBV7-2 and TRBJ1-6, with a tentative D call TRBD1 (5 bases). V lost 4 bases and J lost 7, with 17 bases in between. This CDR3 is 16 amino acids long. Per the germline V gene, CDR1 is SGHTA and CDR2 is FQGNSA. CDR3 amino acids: CASSSQPGARNSPLHF. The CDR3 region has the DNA TGTGCCAGCAGCTCCCAACCCGGGGCGAGGAATTCACCCCTCCACTTT.

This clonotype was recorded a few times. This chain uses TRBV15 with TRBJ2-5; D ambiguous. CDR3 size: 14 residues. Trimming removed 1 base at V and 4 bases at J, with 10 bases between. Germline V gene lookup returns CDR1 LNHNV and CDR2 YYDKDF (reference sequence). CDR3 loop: CATSRGLLGETQYF. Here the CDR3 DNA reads TGTGCCACCAGCAGAGGCCTTTTGGGAGAGACCCAGTACTTC. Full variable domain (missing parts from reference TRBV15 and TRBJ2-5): DAMVIQNPRYQVTQFGKPVTLSCSQTLNHNVMYWYQQKSSQAPKLLFHYYDKDFNNEADTPDNFQSRRPNTSFCFLDIRSPGLGDTAMYLCATSRGLLGETQYFGPGTRLLVL.

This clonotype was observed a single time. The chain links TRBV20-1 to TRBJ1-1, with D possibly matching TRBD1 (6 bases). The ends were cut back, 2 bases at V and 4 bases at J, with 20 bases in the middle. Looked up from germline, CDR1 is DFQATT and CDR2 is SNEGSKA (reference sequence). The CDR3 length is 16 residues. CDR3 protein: CSARIRGVGIGTEAFF. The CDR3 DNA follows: TGCAGTGCTAGAATTAGGGGGGTGGGAATTGGCACTGAAGCTTTCTTT.

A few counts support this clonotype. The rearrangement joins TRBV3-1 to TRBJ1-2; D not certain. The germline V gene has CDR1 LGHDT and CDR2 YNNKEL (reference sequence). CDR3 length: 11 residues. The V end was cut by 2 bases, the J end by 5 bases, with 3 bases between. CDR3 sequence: CASSQKYGYTF. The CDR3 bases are TGTGCCAGCAGCCAAAAATATGGCTACACCTTC.

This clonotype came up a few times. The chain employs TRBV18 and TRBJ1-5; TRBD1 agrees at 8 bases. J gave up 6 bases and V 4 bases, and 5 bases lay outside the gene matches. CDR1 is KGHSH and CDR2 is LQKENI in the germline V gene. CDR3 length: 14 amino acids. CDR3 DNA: TGTGCCAGCTCACAAGGACAGGGCCCTCAGCCCCAGCATTTT. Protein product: CASSQGQGPQPQHF.

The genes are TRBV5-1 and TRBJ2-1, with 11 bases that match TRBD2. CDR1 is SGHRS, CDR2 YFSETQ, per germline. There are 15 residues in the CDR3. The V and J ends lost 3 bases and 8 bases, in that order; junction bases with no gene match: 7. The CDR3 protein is CASSSETSGIDEQFF. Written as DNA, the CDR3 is TGCGCCAGCAGCTCAGAGACTAGCGGGATCGATGAGCAGTTCTTC. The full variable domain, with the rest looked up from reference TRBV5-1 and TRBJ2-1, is KAGVTQTPRYLIKTRGQQVTLSCSPISGHRSVSWYQQTPGQGLQFLFEYFSETQRNKGNFPGRFSGRQFSNSRSEMNVSTLELGDSALYLCASSSETSGIDEQFFGPGTRLTVL.

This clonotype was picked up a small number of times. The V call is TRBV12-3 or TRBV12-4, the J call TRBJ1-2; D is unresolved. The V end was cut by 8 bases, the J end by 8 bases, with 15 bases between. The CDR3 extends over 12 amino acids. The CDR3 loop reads CASLRAFSGYTF. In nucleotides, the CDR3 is TGTGCCAGCTTACGGGCCTTCTCGGGCTACACCTTC.

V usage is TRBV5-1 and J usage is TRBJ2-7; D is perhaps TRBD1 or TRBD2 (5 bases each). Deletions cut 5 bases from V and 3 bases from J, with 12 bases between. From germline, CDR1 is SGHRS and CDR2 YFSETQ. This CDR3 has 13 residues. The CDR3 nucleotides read TGCGCCAGCAGAGGGACGTCAATCTACGAGCAGTACTTC. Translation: CASRGTSIYEQYF.

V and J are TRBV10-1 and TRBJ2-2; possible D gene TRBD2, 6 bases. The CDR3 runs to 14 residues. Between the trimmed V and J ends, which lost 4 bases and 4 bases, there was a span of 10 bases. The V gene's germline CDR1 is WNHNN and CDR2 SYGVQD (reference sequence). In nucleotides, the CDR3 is TGCGCCAGCAGTGCTAGCGTGATCACCGGGGAGCTGTTTTTT. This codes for CASSASVITGELFF.

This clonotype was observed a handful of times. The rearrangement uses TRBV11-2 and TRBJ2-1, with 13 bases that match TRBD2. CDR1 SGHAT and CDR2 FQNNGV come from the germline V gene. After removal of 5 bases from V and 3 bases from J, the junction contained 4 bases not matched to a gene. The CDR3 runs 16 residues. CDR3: CASSQGLAGVYNEQFF. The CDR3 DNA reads TGTGCCAGCAGCCAAGGACTAGCGGGAGTCTACAATGAGCAGTTCTTC.

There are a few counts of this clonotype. The CDR3 nucleotides are TGCAGTGCTAGACCCAATCTTGGGACGGCGAACACTGAAGCTTTCTTT. Its protein is CSARPNLGTANTEAFF. The chain uses TRBV20-1 and TRBJ1-1; perhaps TRBD1 as D (5 bases). From germline, CDR1 is DFQATT and CDR2 SNEGSKA (reference sequence). This CDR3 spans 16 amino acids. Trimming cost V 2 bases and J 1 base, with 17 bases left between them.

CDR3 sequence (DNA): TGTGCCAGCAGTCCATTCCCGCTAGCGTTAGGGGGGAATGAGCAGTTCTTC. It specifies CASSPFPLALGGNEQFF. The chain is built from TRBV12-3 or TRBV12-4 and TRBJ2-1; possibly TRBD1 or TRBD2 for D (6 bases each). V lost 5 bases and J lost 7, with 24 bases in between. This CDR3 contains 17 residues.

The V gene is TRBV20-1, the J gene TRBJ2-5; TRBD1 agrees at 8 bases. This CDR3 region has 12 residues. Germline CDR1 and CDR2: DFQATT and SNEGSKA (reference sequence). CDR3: CNPQGGGETQYF. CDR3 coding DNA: TGCAACCCACAGGGGGGTGGAGAGACCCAGTACTTC.

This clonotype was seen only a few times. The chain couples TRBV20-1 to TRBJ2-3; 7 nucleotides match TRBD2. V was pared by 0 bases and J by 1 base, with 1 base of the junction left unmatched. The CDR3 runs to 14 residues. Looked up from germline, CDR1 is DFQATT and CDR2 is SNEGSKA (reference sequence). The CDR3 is CSAREAGRTDTQYF. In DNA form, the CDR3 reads TGCAGTGCTAGAGAAGCGGGGCGCACAGATACGCAGTATTTT.

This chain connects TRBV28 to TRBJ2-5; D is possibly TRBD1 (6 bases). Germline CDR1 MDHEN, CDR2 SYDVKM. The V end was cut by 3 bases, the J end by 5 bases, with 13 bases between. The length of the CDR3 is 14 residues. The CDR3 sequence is CASSLYRVGETQYF. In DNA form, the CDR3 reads TGTGCCAGCAGTTTGTACAGGGTAGGCGAGACCCAGTACTTC.

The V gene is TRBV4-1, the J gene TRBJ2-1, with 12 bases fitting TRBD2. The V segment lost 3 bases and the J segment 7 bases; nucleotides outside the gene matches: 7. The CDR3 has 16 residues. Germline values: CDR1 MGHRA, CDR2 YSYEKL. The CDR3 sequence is CASSHASGRGENEQFF. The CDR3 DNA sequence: TGCGCCAGCAGCCACGCTAGCGGGAGGGGCGAGAATGAGCAGTTCTTC.

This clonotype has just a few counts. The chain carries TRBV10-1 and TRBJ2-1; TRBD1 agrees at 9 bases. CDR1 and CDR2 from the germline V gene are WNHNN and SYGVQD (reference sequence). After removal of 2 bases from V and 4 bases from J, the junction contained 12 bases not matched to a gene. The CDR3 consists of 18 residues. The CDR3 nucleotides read TGCGCCAGCAGTGAGACCTACGGGACAGGGAATTCTTACAATGAGCAGTTCTTC. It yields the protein CASSETYGTGNSYNEQFF.

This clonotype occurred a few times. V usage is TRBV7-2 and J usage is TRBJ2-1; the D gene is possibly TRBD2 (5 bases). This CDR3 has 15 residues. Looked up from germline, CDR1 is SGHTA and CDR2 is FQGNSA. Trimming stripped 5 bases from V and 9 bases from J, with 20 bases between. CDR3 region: CASSRLTGLGLEQFF. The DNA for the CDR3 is TGTGCCAGCAGCCGTTTAACGGGGTTAGGGCTTGAGCAGTTCTTC.

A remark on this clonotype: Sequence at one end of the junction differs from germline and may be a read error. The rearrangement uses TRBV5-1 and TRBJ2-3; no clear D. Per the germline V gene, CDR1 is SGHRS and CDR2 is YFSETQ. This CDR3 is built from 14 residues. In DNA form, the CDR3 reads TGTGCCAGCAGTTTACCGGCTAGCACAGATACGCAGTATTTT. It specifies CASSLPASTDTQYF.

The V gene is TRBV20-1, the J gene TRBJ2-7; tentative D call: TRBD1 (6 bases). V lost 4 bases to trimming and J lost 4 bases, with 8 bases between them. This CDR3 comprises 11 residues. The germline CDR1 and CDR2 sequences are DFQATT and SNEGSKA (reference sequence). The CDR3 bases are TGCAGTGCTACTACAGGGTACGAGCAGTACTTC. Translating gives CSATTGYEQYF.

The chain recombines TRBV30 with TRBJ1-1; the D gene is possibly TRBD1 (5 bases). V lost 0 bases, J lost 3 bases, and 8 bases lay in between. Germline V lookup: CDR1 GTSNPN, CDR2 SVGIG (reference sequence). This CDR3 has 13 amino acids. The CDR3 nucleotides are TGTGCCTGGAGTGTGGGAGGGGACACTGAAGCTTTCTTT. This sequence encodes CAWSVGGDTEAFF.

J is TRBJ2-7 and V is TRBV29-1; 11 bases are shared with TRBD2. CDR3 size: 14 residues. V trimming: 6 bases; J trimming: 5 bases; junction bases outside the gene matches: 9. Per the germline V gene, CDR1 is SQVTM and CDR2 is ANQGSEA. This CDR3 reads CSVLAGGPGDEQYF. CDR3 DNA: TGCAGCGTCCTAGCGGGAGGCCCCGGCGACGAGCAGTACTTC.

The CDR3 DNA reads TGTGCCAGCAGTGAAATCCCTTCACGTGGACCACTTAACTATGGCTACACCTTC. The encoded protein is CASSEIPSRGPLNYGYTF. The V and J genes are TRBV2 and TRBJ1-2; D gene uncertain. Germline V lookup: CDR1 SNHLY, CDR2 FYNNEI. The CDR3 has 18 amino acids. The germline V and J ends were trimmed by 2 bases and 1 base, with 20 bases remaining between them. The full variable domain, its missing parts supplied by reference TRBV2 and TRBJ1-2, is EPEVTQTPSHQVTQMGQEVILRCVPISNHLYFYWYRQILGQKVEFLVSFYNNEISEKSEIFDDQFSVERPDGSNFTLKIRSTKLEDSAMYFCASSEIPSRGPLNYGYTFGSGTRLTVV.

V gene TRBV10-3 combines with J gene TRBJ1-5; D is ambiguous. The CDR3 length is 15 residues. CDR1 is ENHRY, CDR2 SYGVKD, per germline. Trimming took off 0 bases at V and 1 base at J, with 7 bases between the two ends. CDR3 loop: CAISESGMSNQPQHF. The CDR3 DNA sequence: TGTGCCATCAGTGAGTCTGGGATGAGCAATCAGCCCCAGCATTTT.

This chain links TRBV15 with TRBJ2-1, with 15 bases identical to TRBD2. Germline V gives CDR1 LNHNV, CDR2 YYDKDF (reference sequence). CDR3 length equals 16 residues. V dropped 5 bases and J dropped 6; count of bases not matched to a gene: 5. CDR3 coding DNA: TGTGCCACCAGCGGACTAGCGGGAGGGCCGGGCAATGAGCAGTTCTTC. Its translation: CATSGLAGGPGNEQFF. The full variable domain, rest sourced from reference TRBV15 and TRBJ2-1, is DAMVIQNPRYQVTQFGKPVTLSCSQTLNHNVMYWYQQKSSQAPKLLFHYYDKDFNNEADTPDNFQSRRPNTSFCFLDIRSPGLGDTAMYLCATSGLAGGPGNEQFFGPGTRLTVL.

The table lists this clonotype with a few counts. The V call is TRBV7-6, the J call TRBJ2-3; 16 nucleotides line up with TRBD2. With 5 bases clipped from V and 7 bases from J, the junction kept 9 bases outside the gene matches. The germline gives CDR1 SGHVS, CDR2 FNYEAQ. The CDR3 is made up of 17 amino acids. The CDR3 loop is CASSPGTSGRALYTQYF. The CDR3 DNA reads TGTGCCAGCAGCCCAGGGACTAGCGGGAGGGCCCTATATACGCAGTATTTT.

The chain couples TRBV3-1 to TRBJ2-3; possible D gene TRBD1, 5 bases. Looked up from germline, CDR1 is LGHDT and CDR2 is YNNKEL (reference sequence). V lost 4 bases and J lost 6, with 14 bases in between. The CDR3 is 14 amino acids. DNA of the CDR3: TGTGCCAGCAGCCTAAGGGGATTAGGGGATACGCAGTATTTT. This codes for CASSLRGLGDTQYF.

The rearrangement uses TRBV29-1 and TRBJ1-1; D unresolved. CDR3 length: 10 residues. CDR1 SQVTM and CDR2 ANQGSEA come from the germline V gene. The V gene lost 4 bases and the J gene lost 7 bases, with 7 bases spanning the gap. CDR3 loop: CSVVRVEAFF. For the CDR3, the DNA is TGCAGCGTTGTGCGGGTTGAAGCTTTCTTT.

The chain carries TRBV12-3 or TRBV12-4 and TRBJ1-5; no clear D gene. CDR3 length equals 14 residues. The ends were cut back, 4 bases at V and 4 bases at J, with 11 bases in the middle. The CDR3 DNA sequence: TGTGCCAGCAGTTATTATGAGGGTAATCAGCCCCAGCATTTT. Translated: CASSYYEGNQPQHF.

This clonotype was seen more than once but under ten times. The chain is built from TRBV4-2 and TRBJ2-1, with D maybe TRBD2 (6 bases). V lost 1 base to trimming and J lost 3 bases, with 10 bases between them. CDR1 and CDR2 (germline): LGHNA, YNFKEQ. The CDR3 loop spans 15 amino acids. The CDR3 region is CASSQVSGYYNEQFF. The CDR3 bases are TGTGCCAGCAGCCAAGTGAGCGGGTACTACAATGAGCAGTTCTTC.